This entry describes one T cell receptor (beta chain). Its antigen is not identified. The data were obtained in a study of OX40 agonist ivuxolimab in advanced cancers. The wider study: Ivuxolimab was delivered to patients intravenously every 2 weeks at doses spanning 0.01 to 10 mg/kg. The dose-escalation cohort was roughly 83% male, with a mean age of 60 years, ranging about 20 to 85. Study-wide results and limits: In CD8+ T cells, expanded clones were on average more numerous than in CD4+.

Sequencing used immunoSEQ multiplex PCR; TCRdb keeps in-frame clones, though not all of them. This table holds tens of thousands of clones, around four fifths found once. CDR3 length equals 13 residues. V dropped 0 bases and J dropped 5 bases, with 6 bases sitting between them. Germline V lookup: CDR1 LGHNA, CDR2 YSLEER. The source is an adult with an advanced solid tumor such as melanoma, head and neck, liver or kidney cancer. The starting material was CD4+ or CD8+ T cells sorted from blood, obtained in a trial of the OX40 agonist ivuxolimab. This chain joins TRBV4-3 and TRBJ2-3, with unresolved D. CDR3 DNA sequence: TGCGCCAGCAGCCAAGATGGTGGAGATACGCAGTATTTT. Translating gives CASSQDGGDTQYF.